Below, 23 T cell receptor beta chains from the same sample are listed, as sequenced in a study of blood T cell repertoires in COVID-19. Assay used: immunoSEQ multiplex PCR; TCRdb lists only in-frame clones, some missing. The data show hundreds of thousands of clones, 70% to 85% seen once. Sequencing used peripheral blood. These receptors were collected from an elderly man with acute or convalescent COVID-19.

This chain uses TRBV7-3 with TRBJ2-3, with 7 bases lining up with TRBD2. Unmatched junction bases numbered 1, after V lost 3 bases and J lost 4 bases. Germline V gene data show CDR1 as SGHTA and CDR2 as FQGTGA. The CDR3 is made up of 13 amino acids. CDR3 protein: CASSFRGADTQYF. The CDR3, as DNA: TGTGCCAGCAGCTTTCGGGGGGCAGATACGCAGTATTTT.

The chain is built from TRBV19 and TRBJ1-5; TRBD1 aligns across 7 bases. Losses at the gene ends were 3 bases for V and 0 bases for J; bases not matched to a gene: 5. This CDR3 has 16 amino acids. The V gene's germline CDR1 is LNHDA and CDR2 SQIVND (reference sequence). This chain's CDR3 is CASSIGQATSNQPQHF. The CDR3 region has the DNA TGTGCCAGTAGTATTGGACAGGCGACTAGCAATCAGCCCCAGCATTTT. Full variable domain (remainder filled in from reference TRBV19 and TRBJ1-5): DGGITQSPKYLFRKEGQNVTLSCEQNLNHDAMYWYRQDPGQGLRLIYYSQIVNDFQKGDIAEGYSVSREKKESFPLTVTSAQKNPTAFYLCASSIGQATSNQPQHFGDGTRLSIL.

CDR3 in amino acids: CASSFSGGASGEQYF. The CDR3, as DNA: TGTGCCAGCAGCTTTAGCGGGGGGGCCTCAGGCGAGCAGTACTTC. The J gene is TRBJ2-7, the V gene TRBV7-9; TRBD2 matches at 11 bases. This CDR3 has 15 amino acids. Germline trimming cut 3 bases from V and 6 bases from J; bases unmatched to any gene: 7. The germline V gene has CDR1 SEHNR and CDR2 FQNEAQ (reference sequence).

The rearrangement joins TRBV4-1 to TRBJ2-3; D ambiguous. Per germline, CDR1 MGHRA and CDR2 YSYEKL. V was trimmed by 0 bases and J by 7 bases, leaving 5 bases between them. CDR3 length equals 12 residues. This CDR3 is CASSQETYTQYF. Here the CDR3 DNA reads TGCGCCAGCAGCCAAGAGACTTATACGCAGTATTTT.

V gene TRBV19 combines with J gene TRBJ1-2; 7 bases align to TRBD1. The CDR3 runs to 16 residues. The germline CDR1 and CDR2 sequences are LNHDA and SQIVND (reference sequence). The V gene end was trimmed by 7 bases and the J gene end by 4 bases; junction bases not matched to a gene: 15. CDR3 region: CASTAVWDSFTYGYTF. In nucleotides, the CDR3 is TGTGCCAGTACTGCCGTCTGGGACAGTTTTACCTATGGCTACACCTTC. Full variable domain (remainder filled in from reference TRBV19 and TRBJ1-2): DGGITQSPKYLFRKEGQNVTLSCEQNLNHDAMYWYRQDPGQGLRLIYYSQIVNDFQKGDIAEGYSVSREKKESFPLTVTSAQKNPTAFYLCASTAVWDSFTYGYTFGSGTRLTVV.

CDR3 sequence reads: CASSQEADRGKRNTEAFF. CDR3 nucleotide sequence: TGCGCCAGCAGCCAAGAAGCGGACAGGGGGAAAAGGAACACTGAAGCTTTCTTT. The rearrangement uses TRBV4-1 and TRBJ1-1, with 10 bases lining up with TRBD1. The CDR3 contains 18 residues. Germline assignment: CDR1 MGHRA and CDR2 YSYEKL. The trim removed 0 bases at V and 1 base at J, leaving 8 bases unmatched.

The V call is TRBV6-5, the J call TRBJ2-7; 7 positions match TRBD2. Germline CDR1 is MNHEY and CDR2 is SVGAGI. The CDR3 loop spans 14 amino acids. Trimming removed 6 bases from V and 2 bases from J; junction bases left unmatched: 7. CDR3 sequence: CASSRPGGTYEQYF. The CDR3 region has the DNA TGTGCCAGCAGCCGACCCGGGGGGACCTACGAGCAGTACTTC.

V is TRBV4-1 and J is TRBJ2-1; 12 nucleotides line up with TRBD2. The CDR3 is 17 residues long. After removal of 0 bases from V and 10 bases from J, the junction contained 10 bases not matched to a gene. Germline-derived CDR1 and CDR2 are MGHRA and YSYEKL. CDR3 loop: CASSQERGLAGFLEQFF. The CDR3, as DNA: TGCGCCAGCAGCCAAGAAAGAGGACTAGCGGGGTTCTTGGAGCAGTTCTTC.

The chain has TRBV6-5 and TRBJ1-3; D gene ambiguous. This CDR3 spans 15 amino acids. Trimming took off 2 bases at V and 0 bases at J, with 8 bases between the two ends. Germline CDR1 is MNHEY and CDR2 is SVGAGI. In DNA, the CDR3 is TGTGCCAGCAGTTACCACAGTACCTCTGGAAACACCATATATTTT. Protein: CASSYHSTSGNTIYF.

The rearrangement joins TRBV3-1 (or the pseudogene TRBV3-2) to TRBJ2-7; 9 bases fit TRBD1. Trimming removed 3 bases from V and 4 bases from J; junction bases left unmatched: 7. This CDR3 region has 15 residues. Germline values: CDR1 LGHDT, CDR2 YNNKEL (reference sequence). The CDR3 region is CASSHSGQGNYEQYF. CDR3 DNA sequence: TGTGCCAGCAGCCACTCGGGACAGGGAAATTACGAGCAGTACTTC.

The rearrangement uses TRBV7-2 and TRBJ2-5; no definite D call. CDR3 length: 12 amino acids. Trimming removed 5 bases from V and 5 bases from J, with 9 bases in between. Germline-derived CDR1 and CDR2 are SGHTA and FQGNSA. CDR3 region: CASSPRRETQYF. As DNA, the CDR3 is TGTGCCAGCAGCCCTCGTCGGGAGACCCAGTACTTC.

The J gene is TRBJ1-5, the V gene TRBV11-2, with 8 bases that match TRBD1. The CDR3 has 15 amino acids. V trimming: 4 bases; J trimming: 4 bases; junction bases outside the gene matches: 6. Germline CDR1 and CDR2: SGHAT and FQNNGV. The CDR3 DNA reads as TGTGCCAGCAGCTCACGGACAGGGAGTAATCAGCCCCAGCATTTT. It codes for CASSSRTGSNQPQHF. Combining the CDR3 with reference TRBV11-2 and TRBJ1-5 gives the whole variable domain EAGVAQSPRYKIIEKRQSVAFWCNPISGHATLYWYQQILGQGPKLLIQFQNNGVVDDSQLPKDRFSAERLKGVDSTLKIQPAKLEDSAVYLCASSSRTGSNQPQHFGDGTRLSIL.

The CDR3 protein is CATSDPSGTSYEQYF. Written as DNA, the CDR3 is TGTGCCACCAGTGATCCGAGCGGAACCTCCTACGAGCAGTACTTC. The chain couples TRBV24-1 to TRBJ2-7, with D tentatively TRBD2 (5 bases). The length of the CDR3 is 15 residues. The germline V gene encodes CDR1 KGHDR and CDR2 SFDVKD. V lost 3 bases to trimming and J lost 0 bases, with 11 bases between them.

This clone was seen more than once but under ten times. The gene calls are TRBV18 and TRBJ1-6; 10 bases match TRBD1. The germline CDR1 and CDR2 sequences are KGHSH and LQKENI. The V gene end was trimmed by 4 bases and the J gene end by 2 bases; junction bases not matched to a gene: 8. This CDR3 spans 18 amino acids. CDR3 sequence (DNA): TGTGCCAGCTCACAGGGACAGGGGTTAAGGACCTATAATTCACCCCTCCACTTT. Protein: CASSQGQGLRTYNSPLHF.

This sequence joins TRBV10-2 and TRBJ1-2, with 9 nucleotides matching TRBD1. This CDR3 is built from 14 residues. J gave up 8 bases and V 0 bases, and 4 bases lay outside the gene matches. Germline V gene lookup returns CDR1 WSHSY and CDR2 SAAADI. The CDR3 sequence: CASSESWTGDGYTF. CDR3 nucleotide sequence: TGCGCCAGCAGTGAGTCGTGGACAGGGGACGGCTACACCTTC.

The V call is TRBV2, the J call TRBJ1-2, with a weak D call TRBD1 (6 bases). Germline values: CDR1 SNHLY, CDR2 FYNNEI. This CDR3 has 12 residues. Trimming shortened V by 5 bases and J by 4 bases, and 8 bases separated the two germline ends. The CDR3 protein is CASSRTAYGYTF. The CDR3 bases are TGTGCCAGCAGTAGGACAGCCTATGGCTACACCTTC.

V gene TRBV7-2 combines with J gene TRBJ2-7; D perhaps matches TRBD2 (7 bases). The V end lost 1 base, the J end lost 1 base, and 11 bases lay between the germline ends. The CDR3 totals 15 residues. Germline-derived CDR1 and CDR2 are SGHTA and FQGNSA. CDR3 in DNA: TGTGCCAGCAGCTTAGTACGGGGGGCTTCCTACGAGCAGTACTTC. Its protein product is CASSLVRGASYEQYF.

J is TRBJ2-5 and V is TRBV28; a weak D match, TRBD1 (5 bases). Trimming left V 3 bases short and J 4 bases short, with 12 bases between. In germline, CDR1 is MDHEN, CDR2 SYDVKM. The CDR3 has 14 amino acids. The CDR3 DNA is TGTGCCAGCAGTTTCATAGGAAGGGGAGAGACCCAGTACTTC. This codes for CASSFIGRGETQYF.

CDR3 amino acids: CASSGTPRSVAGGYNEQFF. In DNA, the CDR3 is TGTGCCAGCAGTGGGACCCCTCGTTCGGTAGCGGGGGGTTACAATGAGCAGTTCTTC. The rearrangement joins TRBV6-1 to TRBJ2-1; 10 bases agree with TRBD2. CDR3 size: 19 residues. V trimming: 4 bases; J trimming: 4 bases; junction bases outside the gene matches: 16. The germline gives CDR1 MNHNS, CDR2 SASEGT.

The gene calls are TRBV3-1 (or the pseudogene TRBV3-2) and TRBJ1-2, with D maybe TRBD1 (6 bases). Germline V gene data show CDR1 as LGHDT and CDR2 as YNNKEL (reference sequence). The V end lost 0 bases, the J end lost 0 bases, and 17 bases lay between the germline ends. The CDR3 is made up of 18 amino acids. Written as DNA, the CDR3 is TGTGCCAGCAGCCAAGATCGGCCAGGGGTTGGAGCTAACTATGGCTACACCTTC. Translating it yields CASSQDRPGVGANYGYTF.

The rearrangement uses TRBV5-1 and TRBJ2-2; tentatively, D is TRBD2 (5 bases). This CDR3 comprises 15 residues. Germline lookup yields CDR1 SGHRS and CDR2 YFSETQ. The V gene lost 4 bases and the J gene lost 5 bases, with 15 bases spanning the gap. The CDR3 bases are TGCGCCAGCAGCCCCCCGGGGTCGAGAACCGGGGAGCTGTTTTTT. Protein product: CASSPPGSRTGELFF.

On this clone: Additional DNA sequences in this sample encode the identical CDR3. CDR3 bases: TGTGCCTGGAGTGTAAGAGTGGATACGCAGTATTTT. Translating gives CAWSVRVDTQYF. The chain has TRBV30 and TRBJ2-3, with D unresolved. Trimming left V 0 bases short and J 6 bases short, with 7 bases between. Per the germline V gene, CDR1 is GTSNPN and CDR2 is SVGIG (reference sequence). CDR3 length equals 12 residues.

In its sample, this clone was seen a few times. The chain joins TRBV2 to TRBJ2-7; 9 nucleotides match TRBD1. The CDR3 covers 15 residues. The V gene's germline CDR1 is SNHLY and CDR2 FYNNEI. Losses at the gene ends were 6 bases for V and 3 bases for J; bases not matched to a gene: 9. CDR3 DNA sequence: TGTGCCAGCAGCCGGCCCGGGACAGGGATCTACGAGCAGTACTTC. This gives the protein CASSRPGTGIYEQYF.